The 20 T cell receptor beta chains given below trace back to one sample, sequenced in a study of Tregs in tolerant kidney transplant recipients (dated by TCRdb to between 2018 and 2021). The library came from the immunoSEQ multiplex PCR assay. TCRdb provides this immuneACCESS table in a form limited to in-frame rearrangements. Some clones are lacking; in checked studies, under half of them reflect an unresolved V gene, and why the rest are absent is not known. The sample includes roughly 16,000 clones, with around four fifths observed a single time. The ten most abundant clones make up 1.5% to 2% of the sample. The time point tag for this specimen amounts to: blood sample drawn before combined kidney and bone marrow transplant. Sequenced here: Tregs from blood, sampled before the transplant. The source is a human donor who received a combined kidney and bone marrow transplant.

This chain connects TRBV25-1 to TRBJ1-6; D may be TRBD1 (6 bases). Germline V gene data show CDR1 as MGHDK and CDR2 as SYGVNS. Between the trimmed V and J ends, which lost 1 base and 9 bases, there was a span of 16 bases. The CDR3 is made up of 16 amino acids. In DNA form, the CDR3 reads TGTGCCAGCAGTGAATCGACAAACAGGGCAGCTTCACCCCTCCACTTT. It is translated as CASSESTNRAASPLHF.

Written as DNA, the CDR3 is TGCGCCAGCAGTTTTCAGGGATTGAACACCGGGGAGCTGTTTTTT. The encoded protein is CASSFQGLNTGELFF. This chain links TRBV10-2 with TRBJ2-2, with a possible D match to TRBD1 (5 bases). Germline CDR1 and CDR2: WSHSY and SAAADI. CDR3 length: 15 residues. The V end lost 5 bases, the J end lost 1 base, and 11 bases lay between the germline ends.

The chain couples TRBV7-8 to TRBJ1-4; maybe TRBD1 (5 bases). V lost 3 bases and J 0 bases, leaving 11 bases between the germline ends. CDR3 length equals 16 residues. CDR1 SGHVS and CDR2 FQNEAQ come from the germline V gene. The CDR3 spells CASSFRQGATNEKLFF. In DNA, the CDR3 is TGTGCCAGCAGCTTTAGGCAGGGTGCAACTAATGAAAAACTGTTTTTT.

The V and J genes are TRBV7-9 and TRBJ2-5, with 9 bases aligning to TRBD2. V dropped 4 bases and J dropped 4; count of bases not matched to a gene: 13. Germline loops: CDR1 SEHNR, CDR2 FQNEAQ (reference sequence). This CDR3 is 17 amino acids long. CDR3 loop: CASSSTFGREGLETQYF. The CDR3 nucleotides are TGTGCCAGCAGCTCGACTTTTGGGCGGGAGGGCCTAGAGACCCAGTACTTC.

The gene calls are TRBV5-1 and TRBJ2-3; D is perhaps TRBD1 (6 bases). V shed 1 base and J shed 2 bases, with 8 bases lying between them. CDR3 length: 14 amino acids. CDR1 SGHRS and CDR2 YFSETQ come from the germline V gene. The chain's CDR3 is CASSLTGYTDTQYF. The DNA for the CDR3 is TGCGCCAGCAGCTTGACAGGGTACACAGATACGCAGTATTTT.

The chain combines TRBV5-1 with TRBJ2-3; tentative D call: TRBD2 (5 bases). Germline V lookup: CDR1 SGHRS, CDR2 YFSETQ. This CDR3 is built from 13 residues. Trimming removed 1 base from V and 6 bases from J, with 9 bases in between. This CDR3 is CASSLFGGDTQYF. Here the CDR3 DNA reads TGCGCCAGCAGCTTGTTCGGCGGGGATACGCAGTATTTT.

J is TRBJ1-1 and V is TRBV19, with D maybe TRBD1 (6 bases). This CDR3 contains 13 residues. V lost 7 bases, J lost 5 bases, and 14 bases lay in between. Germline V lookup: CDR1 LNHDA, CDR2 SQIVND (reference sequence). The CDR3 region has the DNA TGTGCCAGTACCGCAACAGGGTGGACTGAAGCTTTCTTT. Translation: CASTATGWTEAFF.

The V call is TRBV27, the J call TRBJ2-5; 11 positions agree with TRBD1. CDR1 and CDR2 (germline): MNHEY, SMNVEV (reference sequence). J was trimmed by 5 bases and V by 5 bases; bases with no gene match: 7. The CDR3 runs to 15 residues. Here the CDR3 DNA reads TGTGCCAGCAGTCCTAGGACAGGGGGCCTGGAGACCCAGTACTTC. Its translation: CASSPRTGGLETQYF.

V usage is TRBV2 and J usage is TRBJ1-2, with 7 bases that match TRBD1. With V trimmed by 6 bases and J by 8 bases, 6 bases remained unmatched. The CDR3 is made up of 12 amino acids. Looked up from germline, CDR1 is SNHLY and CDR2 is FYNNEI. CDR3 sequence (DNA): TGTGCCAGCAGGAGGGGGCCAGACGGCTACACCTTC. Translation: CASRRGPDGYTF.

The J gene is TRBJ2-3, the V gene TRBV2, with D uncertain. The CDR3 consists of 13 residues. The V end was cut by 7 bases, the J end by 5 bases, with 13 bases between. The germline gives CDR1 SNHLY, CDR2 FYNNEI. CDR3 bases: TGTGCCAGCAAGGCTAGTGAGTTAGATACGCAGTATTTT. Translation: CASKASELDTQYF.

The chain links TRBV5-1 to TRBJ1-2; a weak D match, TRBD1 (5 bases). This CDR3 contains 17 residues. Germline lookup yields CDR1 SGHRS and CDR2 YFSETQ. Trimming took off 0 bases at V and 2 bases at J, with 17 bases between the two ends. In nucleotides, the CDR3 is TGCGCCAGCAGCTTGGGGAGGGTGGCAGCAGGGAACTATGGCTACACCTTC. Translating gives CASSLGRVAAGNYGYTF.

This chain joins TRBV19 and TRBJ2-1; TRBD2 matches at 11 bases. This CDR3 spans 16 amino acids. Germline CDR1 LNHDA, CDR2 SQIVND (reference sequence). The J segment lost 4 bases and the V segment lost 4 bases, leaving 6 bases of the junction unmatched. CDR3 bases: TGTGCCAGTAGTACCAGACTAGCGGGGCGGTACAATGAGCAGTTCTTC. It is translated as CASSTRLAGRYNEQFF.

Written as DNA, the CDR3 is TGTGCCAGTACCAAAAGTCGTGGGGGGACCACTGAAGCTTTCTTT. Protein product: CASTKSRGGTTEAFF. The chain joins TRBV19 to TRBJ1-1; D is possibly TRBD1 (5 bases). The CDR3 has 15 residues. Germline V gives CDR1 LNHDA, CDR2 SQIVND (reference sequence). V lost 7 bases and J lost 4, with 19 bases in between.

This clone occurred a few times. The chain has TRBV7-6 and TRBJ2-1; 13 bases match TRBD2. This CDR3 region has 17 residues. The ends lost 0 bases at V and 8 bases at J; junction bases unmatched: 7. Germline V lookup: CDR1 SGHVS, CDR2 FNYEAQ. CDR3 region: CASSLAVGLAGPHEQFF. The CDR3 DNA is TGTGCCAGCAGCTTAGCAGTGGGACTAGCGGGGCCCCATGAGCAGTTCTTC.

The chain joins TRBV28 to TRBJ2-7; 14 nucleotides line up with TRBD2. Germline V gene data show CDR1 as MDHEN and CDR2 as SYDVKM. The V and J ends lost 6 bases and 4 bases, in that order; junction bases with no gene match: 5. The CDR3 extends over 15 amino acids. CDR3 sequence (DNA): TGTGCCAGCAGCCGCCGACTAGCGGGAGGGTACGAGCAGTACTTC. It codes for CASSRRLAGGYEQYF.

The CDR3 region has the DNA TGTGCCAGTAGTATAGCCCTGGGAGACTTCAGGAACTATGGCTACACCTTC. It translates to CASSIALGDFRNYGYTF. The rearrangement uses TRBV19 and TRBJ1-2; unclear D gene. The CDR3 is 17 residues long. CDR1 LNHDA and CDR2 SQIVND come from the germline V gene (reference sequence). The germline V and J ends were trimmed by 1 base and 2 bases, with 17 bases remaining between them. Filled out from reference TRBV19 and TRBJ1-2, the complete variable domain reads DGGITQSPKYLFRKEGQNVTLSCEQNLNHDAMYWYRQDPGQGLRLIYYSQIVNDFQKGDIAEGYSVSREKKESFPLTVTSAQKNPTAFYLCASSIALGDFRNYGYTFGSGTRLTVV.

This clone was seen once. The CDR3 loop reads CASSSQGRNTDTQYF. For the CDR3, the DNA is TGTGCCAGCAGTTCCCAGGGGCGGAACACAGATACGCAGTATTTT. The genes are TRBV28 and TRBJ2-3; tentative D call: TRBD1 (6 bases). The CDR3 extends over 15 amino acids. Trimming pared 4 bases from V and 2 bases from J, leaving 13 bases between. The V gene's germline CDR1 is MDHEN and CDR2 SYDVKM.

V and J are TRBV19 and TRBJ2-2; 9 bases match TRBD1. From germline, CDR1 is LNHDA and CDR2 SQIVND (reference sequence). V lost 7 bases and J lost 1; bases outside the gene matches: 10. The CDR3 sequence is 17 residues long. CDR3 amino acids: CASTLVRQGGNTGELFF. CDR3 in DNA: TGTGCCAGTACCCTAGTGAGACAGGGGGGGAACACCGGGGAGCTGTTTTTT.

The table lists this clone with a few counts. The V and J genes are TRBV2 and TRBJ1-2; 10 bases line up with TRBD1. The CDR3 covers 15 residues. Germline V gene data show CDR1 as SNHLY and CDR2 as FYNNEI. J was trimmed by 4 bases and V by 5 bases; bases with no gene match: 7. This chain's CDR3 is CASSLGQGVGYGYTF. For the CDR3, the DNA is TGTGCCAGCAGTCTTGGACAGGGGGTCGGCTATGGCTACACCTTC.

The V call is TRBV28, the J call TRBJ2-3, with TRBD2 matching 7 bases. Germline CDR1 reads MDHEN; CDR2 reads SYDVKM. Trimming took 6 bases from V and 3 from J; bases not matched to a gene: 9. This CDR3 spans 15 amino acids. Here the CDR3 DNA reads TGTGCCAGCAGGCGCACCCGTAGCGGGACAGATACGCAGTATTTT. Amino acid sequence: CASRRTRSGTDTQYF. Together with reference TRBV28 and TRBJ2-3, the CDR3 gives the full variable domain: DVKVTQSSRYLVKRTGEKVFLECVQDMDHENMFWYRQDPGLGLRLIYFSYDVKMKEKGDIPEGYSVSREKKERFSLILESASTNQTSMYLCASRRTRSGTDTQYFGPGTRLTVL.